Sequencing of this T cell receptor (beta chain) was carried out in a study of blood T cell repertoires in COVID-19. As for the study in general: Nucleic acid was either cDNA or gDNA, and it came from T cells, B-cell-depleted T cells, or PBMCs.

Generated by immunoSEQ multiplex PCR, the TCRdb table keeps only in-frame clones and is missing some. The table lists just over 300,000 clones, roughly 90% of them singletons. V was cut by 0 bases and J by 4 bases, with 12 bases left in between. The germline CDR1 and CDR2 sequences are MNHEY and SVGEGT. The CDR3 length is 15 residues. The chain carries TRBV6-2 or TRBV6-3 and TRBJ1-2; tentatively, D is TRBD1 (5 bases). This clonotype was sampled from a woman in her thirties with COVID-19, enrolled during active disease. Sequencing was carried out using peripheral blood. The CDR3 loop reads CASSYSRWGLYGYTF. In DNA, the CDR3 is TGTGCCAGCAGTTACTCGAGGTGGGGCCTCTATGGCTACACCTTC.